These 7 T cell receptor beta chains were sequenced from one sample in a study of cytomegalovirus exposure and HLA in healthy donors. PCR was performed using 60 Vbeta and 13 Jbeta primers. Measured with immunoSEQ multiplex PCR; TCRdb has only the in-frame clones, and not every one. In the table there are roughly 52,000 clones, 78% of which are singletons. The sample consisted of PBMCs. The receptors shown here come from a female donor in good health and CMV-seronegative.

The chain has TRBV7-9 and TRBJ1-1, with D perhaps TRBD1 (5 bases). CDR1 and CDR2 from the germline V gene are SEHNR and FQNEAQ (reference sequence). CDR3 size: 15 residues. V lost 4 bases and J lost 0, with 12 bases in between. The DNA for the CDR3 is TGTGCCAGCAGCTCCGCGGGGGTCATGAACACTGAAGCTTTCTTT. This encodes CASSSAGVMNTEAFF.

This chain links TRBV7-8 with TRBJ1-2, with 7 positions matching TRBD1. J gave up 5 bases and V 7 bases, and 7 bases lay outside the gene matches. This CDR3 comprises 13 residues. Germline CDR1 and CDR2: SGHVS and FQNEAQ. CDR3 nucleotide sequence: TGTGCCAGCACCTCACCGACAGGGTATGGCTACACCTTC. Protein: CASTSPTGYGYTF.

V is TRBV5-5 and J is TRBJ1-1; 8 bases map to TRBD1. Per germline, CDR1 SGHKS and CDR2 YYEKEE (reference sequence). Trimming removed 4 bases from V and 5 bases from J; junction bases left unmatched: 7. CDR3 length: 14 amino acids. CDR3 DNA: TGTGCCAGCAGCCTGGACAGGGCCGGGACTGAAGCTTTCTTT. This gives the protein CASSLDRAGTEAFF.

This rearrangement joins TRBV30 to TRBJ1-5, with 7 positions matching TRBD1. This CDR3 has 14 residues. Germline CDR1 and CDR2: GTSNPN and SVGIG (reference sequence). J was trimmed by 4 bases and V by 7 bases; bases with no gene match: 10. This chain's CDR3 is CAFQRTGVNQPQHF. The CDR3 bases are TGTGCCTTCCAGAGAACAGGGGTTAATCAGCCCCAGCATTTT.

The rearrangement uses TRBV4-1 and TRBJ1-3; TRBD1 matches at 8 bases. CDR1 and CDR2 (germline): MGHRA, YSYEKL. CDR3 size: 15 residues. Trimming cost V 4 bases and J 5 bases; bases outside gene matches: 7. CDR3 residues: CASSPDRDKRNTIYF. The CDR3 DNA reads as TGCGCCAGCAGCCCGGACAGGGACAAAAGAAACACCATATATTTT.

The chain links TRBV5-4 to TRBJ1-6, with D perhaps TRBD1 (6 bases). The V end lost 4 bases, the J end lost 6 bases, and 11 bases lay between the germline ends. CDR1 is SGHNT and CDR2 is YYREEE in the germline V gene (reference sequence). The CDR3 length is 14 residues. In nucleotides, the CDR3 is TGTGCCAGCAGCCTCGGGGGGGCTAATTCACCCCTCCACTTT. Translating it yields CASSLGGANSPLHF.

J is TRBJ1-2 and V is TRBV30; tentative D call: TRBD1 (5 bases). CDR1 is GTSNPN, CDR2 SVGIG, per germline (reference sequence). The CDR3 consists of 14 residues. With 0 bases removed from V and 6 bases from J, the gap between germline ends came to 14 bases. CDR3 residues: CAWSVRAGLDGYTF. As DNA, the CDR3 is TGTGCCTGGAGTGTACGTGCGGGGCTCGATGGCTACACCTTC.